This T cell receptor beta chain was sequenced for a study of response to subunit inactivated influenza vaccine. Findings of the study overall: A suggestion made by the authors is that each seasonal influenza vaccination recruits few new T cells.

MiXCR was run by TCRdb on the RT-PCR reads, yielding one entry per CDR3 protein. The sample includes a few hundred thousand distinct CDR3 sequences, around a fifth of them seen just once. The CDR3 has 16 amino acids. Germline V lookup: CDR1 SGHRS, CDR2 YFSETQ. After removal of 4 bases from V and 0 bases from J, the junction contained 8 bases not matched to a gene. Worth noting for this clonotype: Its specificity is unknown.

The genes are TRBV5-1 and TRBJ2-7; 9 nucleotides agree with TRBD1. Sequenced material: PBMCs from blood, taken less than 22 months after vaccination. The source is a man aged 50 to 75 who received an inactivated influenza vaccine. In DNA, the CDR3 is TGCGCCAGCAGCCCCAACCGGGACAGGGTCTCCTACGAGCAGTACTTC. Encoded protein: CASSPNRDRVSYEQYF.